This TCR beta chain was obtained from a study of Ad26.COV2.S vaccination and SARS-CoV-2 variants. The overall study: The donor participated in the COV1001 trial, in its Ad26.COV2.S arm. Study-level points and caveats: The breadth of spike-specific CD8+ and CD4+ T cell responses after vaccination was reportedly substantial.

The CDR3 is 14 amino acids. V trimming: 2 bases; J trimming: 7 bases; junction bases outside the gene matches: 3. The germline CDR1 and CDR2 sequences are MNHNY and SVGAGI (reference sequence). Treatment here: about 20 received Ad26.COV2.S at low or high dose, single or two shots; 5 received placebo; per-sample allocation not given. Collection of the samples took place on day 63 after the first injection of vaccine or placebo. The repertoire was sequenced with immunoSEQ multiplex PCR; TCRdb's copy has only in-frame clones and lacks some. The sample has about 350,000 clones, around nine tenths seen once; the top ten hold just under 5%. This clone showed up just once. Antigen unknown.

The rearrangement uses TRBV6-6 and TRBJ1-5; 9 bases match TRBD1. The clonotype comes from a person aged 18 to 65 who received the Ad26.COV2.S COVID-19 vaccine or a placebo. The sequenced sample was peripheral blood, obtained in a trial of Ad26.COV2.S vaccine versus placebo. DNA for the CDR3: TGTGCCAGCAGTTACGGGGGGACAGGGCAGCCCCAGCATTTT. Translation: CASSYGGTGQPQHF.